A single T cell receptor beta chain is shown here with its context. The antigen remains undetermined. Other DNA sequences within the sample encode an identical CDR3. These data originate in a study of shared clonotypes between healthy human individuals. Whole-study context: Per donor, CD8 memory used one plate, CD8 naive used two, CD4 memory used three and CD4 naive used three. The study, taken as a whole, reports: Clonotype sharing among donors was expected to depend on sequencing depth. Lower generation probabilities were found for non-shared clonotypes than for those shared by all four donors.

CD45RO-negative cells were positively selected for CCR7, leaving out terminally differentiated effector memory CD45RA+ cells. The donors were adults (healthy and HIV-negative) with no recent acute infections or vaccinations. TCRdb keeps only in-frame clones here, not all; method: immunoSEQ multiplex PCR. The table includes 800,000 to 950,000 clones, roughly 96% detected once. Trimming cost V 5 bases and J 0 bases, with 8 bases left between them. CDR1 and CDR2 (germline): MNHEY, SMNVEV (reference sequence). CDR3 length: 13 residues. This chain links TRBV27 with TRBJ2-7; D unresolved. This sequence originates from a man between 25 and 39 years old in good health. The sequenced sample consisted of naive CD8+ T cells sorted from blood. CDR3 sequence reads: CASSRSGSYEQYF. The CDR3 DNA is TGTGCCAGCAGTCGATCGGGCTCCTACGAGCAGTACTTC.